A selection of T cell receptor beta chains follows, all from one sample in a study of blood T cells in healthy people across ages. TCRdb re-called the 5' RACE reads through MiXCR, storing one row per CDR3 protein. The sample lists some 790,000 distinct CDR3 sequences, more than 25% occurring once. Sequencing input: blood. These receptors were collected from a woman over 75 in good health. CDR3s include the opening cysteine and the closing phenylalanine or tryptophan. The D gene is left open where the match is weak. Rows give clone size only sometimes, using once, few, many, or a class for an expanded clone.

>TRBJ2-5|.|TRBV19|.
CASSVRMQQETQYF
TGTGCCAGTAGTGTGAGAATGCAGCAAGAGACCCAGTACTTC
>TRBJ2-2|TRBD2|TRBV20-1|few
CSAPTSGGYTGELFF
TGCAGTGCCCCGACTAGCGGGGGCTACACCGGGGAGCTGTTTTTT
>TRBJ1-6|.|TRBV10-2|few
CASSESKGSNSPLHF
TGCGCCAGCAGTGAGTCGAAGGGGAGTAATTCACCCCTCCACTTT
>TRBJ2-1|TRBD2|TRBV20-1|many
CSTKPGTSTHEQFF
TGCAGTACCAAACCCGGGACTAGCACCCATGAGCAGTTCTTC
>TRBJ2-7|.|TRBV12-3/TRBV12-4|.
CASSLDSLSQYF
TGTGCCAGCAGTTTAGATTCTCTATCCCAGTACTTC
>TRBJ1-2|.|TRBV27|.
CASSYTFDRRLYGYTF
TGTGCCAGCAGTTATACTTTTGACAGGCGTCTCTATGGCTACACCTTC
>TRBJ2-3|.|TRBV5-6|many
CASSLEGTALYTQYF
TGTGCCAGCAGCTTGGAAGGGACCGCCCTTTATACGCAGTATTTT
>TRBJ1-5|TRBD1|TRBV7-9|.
CASSSQGARPQHF
TGTGCCAGCAGCTCCCAGGGGGCCCGGCCCCAGCATTTT
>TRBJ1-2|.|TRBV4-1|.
CASSQDFTDYGYTF
TGCGCCAGCAGCCAAGATTTCACGGATTATGGCTACACCTTC
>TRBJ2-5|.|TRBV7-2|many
CASSLRVSGQETQYF
TGTGCCAGCAGCTTACGGGTATCGGGGCAAGAGACCCAGTACTTC
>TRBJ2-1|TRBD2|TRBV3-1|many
CASSRFTSASSYNEQFF
TGTGCCAGCAGCCGCTTCACTAGCGCGAGCTCCTACAATGAGCAGTTCTTC
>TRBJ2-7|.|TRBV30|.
CAWKQLRIYEQYF
TGTGCCTGGAAACAGTTGCGGATCTACGAGCAGTACTTC
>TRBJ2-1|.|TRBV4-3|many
CASSQEHTSYNEQFF
TGCGCCAGCAGCCAAGAGCATACCTCCTACAATGAGCAGTTCTTC
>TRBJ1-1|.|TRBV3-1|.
CASSPKNGGENTEAFF
TGTGCCAGCAGCCCTAAAAACGGGGGTGAAAACACTGAAGCTTTCTTT
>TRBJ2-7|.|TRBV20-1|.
CSGSAQTYEQYF
TGCAGTGGAAGTGCTCAGACCTACGAGCAGTACTTC
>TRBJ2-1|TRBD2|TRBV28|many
CASRWTSGTTEQFF
TGTGCCAGCAGGTGGACTAGCGGAACCACTGAGCAGTTCTTC
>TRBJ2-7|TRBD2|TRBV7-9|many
CASRFFGLAGSICSDEQYF
TGTGCCAGCAGGTTTTTCGGGCTAGCGGGGTCTATTTGTTCGGATGAGCAGTACTTC
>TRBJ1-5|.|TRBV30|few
CAWSPGNQPQHF
TGTGCCTGGAGTCCGGGGAATCAGCCCCAGCATTTT
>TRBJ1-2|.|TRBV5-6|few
CASSLGTALYGYTF
TGTGCCAGCAGCTTAGGGACCGCACTCTATGGCTACACCTTC
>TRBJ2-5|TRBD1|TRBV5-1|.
CASSDSTGRETQYF
TGCGCCAGCAGCGATTCGACAGGGCGTGAGACCCAGTACTTC
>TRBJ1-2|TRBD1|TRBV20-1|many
CSVTQGGSYGYTF
TGCAGTGTTACCCAAGGGGGCTCATATGGCTACACCTTC
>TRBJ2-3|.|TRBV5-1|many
CASSPGWSTDTQYF
TGCGCCAGCAGCCCTGGTTGGAGCACAGATACGCAGTATTTT
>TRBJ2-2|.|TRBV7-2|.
CASSLSGSRNTGELFF
TGTGCCAGCAGCTTAAGTGGGTCGAGGAACACCGGGGAGCTGTTTTTT
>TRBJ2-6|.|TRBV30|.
CAWSRASGANVLTF
TGTGCCTGGAGCCGGGCCTCTGGGGCCAACGTCCTGACTTTC
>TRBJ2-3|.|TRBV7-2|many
CASTIGGVQDTQYF
TGTGCCAGCACCATAGGCGGGGTCCAAGATACGCAGTATTTT
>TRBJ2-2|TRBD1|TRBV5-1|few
CASSLFDRANTGELFF
TGCGCCAGCAGCTTGTTTGACAGGGCTAACACCGGGGAGCTGTTTTTT
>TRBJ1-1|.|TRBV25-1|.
CASSESAWGASAFF
TGTGCCAGCAGTGAATCGGCGTGGGGGGCTAGCGCTTTCTTT
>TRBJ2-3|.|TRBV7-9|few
CASSLDGGAVDTQYF
TGTGCCAGCAGCCTCGATGGGGGGGCCGTAGATACGCAGTATTTT
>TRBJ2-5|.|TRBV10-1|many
CASSETTRGTQYF
TGCGCCAGCAGTGAGACCACTCGGGGGACCCAGTACTTC
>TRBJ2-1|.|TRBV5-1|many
CASKKTGGNEQFF
TGCGCCAGTAAGAAAACCGGGGGCAATGAGCAGTTCTTC
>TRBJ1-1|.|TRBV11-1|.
CASSPPKRNTEAFF
TGTGCCAGCAGCCCGCCAAAGAGGAACACTGAAGCTTTCTTT
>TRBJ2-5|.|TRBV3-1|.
CASSFTGPQETQYF
TGTGCCAGCAGTTTCACAGGGCCCCAAGAGACCCAGTACTTC
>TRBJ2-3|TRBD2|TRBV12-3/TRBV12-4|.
CASSRSSGESTDTQYF
TGTGCCAGCAGCCGCTCTAGCGGCGAGAGCACAGATACGCAGTATTTT
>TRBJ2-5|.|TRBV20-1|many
CSARDPGRQETQYF
TGCAGTGCTAGAGACCCTGGGAGACAAGAGACCCAGTACTTC
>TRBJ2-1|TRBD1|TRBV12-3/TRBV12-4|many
CASSPQGAGYNEQFF
TGTGCCAGCAGTCCCCAGGGGGCAGGGTACAATGAGCAGTTCTTC
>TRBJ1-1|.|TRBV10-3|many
CAIGQSPNTEAFF
TGTGCCATAGGACAGTCACCGAACACTGAAGCTTTCTTT
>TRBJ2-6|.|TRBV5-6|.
CASSLVAGKTPGANVLTF
TGTGCCAGCAGCTTGGTAGCAGGGAAAACTCCTGGGGCCAACGTCCTGACTTTC
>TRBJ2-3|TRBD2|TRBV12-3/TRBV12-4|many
CASSQPRTSGGTDTQYF
TGTGCCAGCAGCCAGCCGCGGACTAGCGGGGGCACAGATACGCAGTATTTT
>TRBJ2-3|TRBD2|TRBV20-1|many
CSASSGGRNTQYF
TGCAGTGCTAGTTCGGGGGGGCGGAATACGCAGTATTTT
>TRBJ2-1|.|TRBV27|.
CASRIPGIYNEQFF
TGTGCCAGCAGGATACCGGGAATCTACAATGAGCAGTTCTTC
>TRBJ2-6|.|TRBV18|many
CASSPGHSGANVLTF
TGTGCCAGCTCACCGGGGCACTCTGGGGCCAACGTCCTGACTTTC
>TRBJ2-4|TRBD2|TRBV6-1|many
CASSEALLAGLAKNIQYF
TGTGCCAGCAGTGAAGCGCTTCTAGCGGGATTAGCCAAAAACATTCAGTACTTC